Following are 2 T cell receptor beta chains from one sample sequenced in a study of blood T cells in healthy people across ages. A second PCR of 7 to 11 cycles used a sample-barcoded 5' primer and a J-beta primer mix. Using its own MiXCR run on the 5' RACE reads, TCRdb lists one record per CDR3 protein. The table lists about 780,000 distinct CDR3 sequences, around 50% of them singletons. What was sequenced was blood. The receptors stem from an elderly man in good health.

V usage is TRBV6-1 and J usage is TRBJ2-7; possibly TRBD1 for D (6 bases). CDR1 is MNHNS, CDR2 SASEGT, per germline. The CDR3 sequence is 16 residues long. Trimming took 4 bases from V and 3 from J, leaving 19 bases between them. CDR3 loop: CASSADDRMPIYEQYF. The CDR3 nucleotides are TGTGCCAGCAGTGCCGATGACAGGATGCCAATCTACGAGCAGTACTTC.

The chain uses TRBV29-1 and TRBJ1-2, with TRBD1 matching over 8 bases. Germline CDR1 and CDR2: SQVTM and ANQGSEA. The CDR3 contains 13 residues. The V and J ends lost 7 bases and 3 bases, in that order; junction bases with no gene match: 7. The CDR3 loop reads CSGTGQGHYGYTF. CDR3 nucleotides: TGCAGCGGGACCGGACAGGGACACTATGGCTACACCTTC. Filled out from reference TRBV29-1 and TRBJ1-2, the complete variable domain reads SAVISQKPSRDICQRGTSLTIQCQVDSQVTMMFWYRQQPGQSLTLIATANQGSEATYESGFVIDKFPISRPNLTFSTLTVSNMSPEDSSIYLCSGTGQGHYGYTFGSGTRLTVV.